One and the same sample provided the 4 T cell receptor beta chains below, sequenced in a study of ipilimumab plus nivolumab after autologous stem cell transplantation. TCRdb's table, derived via immunoSEQ multiplex PCR, lists solely in-frame clones and lacks some. The sample carries tens of thousands of clones, 80% to 95% recorded once. Sequenced here: PBMCs, sampled in a trial of ipilimumab plus nivolumab as post-transplant consolidation. The receptors here all came from a male donor with multiple myeloma.

The chain is built from TRBV7-8 and TRBJ1-2, with 9 bases fitting TRBD1. V trimming: 5 bases; J trimming: 7 bases; junction bases outside the gene matches: 11. The CDR3 extends over 15 amino acids. Germline V gene sequence: CDR1 SGHVS, CDR2 FQNEAQ. The CDR3 loop reads CASSLRDRAGAGYTF. CDR3 in DNA: TGTGCCAGCAGCCTGCGGGACAGGGCGGGCGCTGGCTACACCTTC.

The chain uses TRBV5-1 and TRBJ2-1, with TRBD1 matching 10 bases. V trimming: 2 bases; J trimming: 6 bases; junction bases outside the gene matches: 8. Germline CDR1 reads SGHRS; CDR2 reads YFSETQ. There are 16 residues in the CDR3. CDR3 sequence reads: CASSLSAGTGVNEQFF. Here the CDR3 DNA reads TGCGCCAGCAGCTTAAGTGCCGGGACAGGGGTCAATGAGCAGTTCTTC.

This clone was picked up a small number of times. V gene TRBV9 combines with J gene TRBJ2-2; D may be TRBD1 or TRBD2 (5 bases each). There are 13 residues in the CDR3. With 0 bases removed from V and 6 bases from J, the gap between germline ends came to 6 bases. Germline CDR1 is SGDLS and CDR2 is YYNGEE. The CDR3 loop reads CASSVGGSGELFF. The CDR3 DNA reads as TGTGCCAGCAGCGTAGGGGGGTCCGGGGAGCTGTTTTTT.

The chain joins TRBV5-1 to TRBJ2-7, with TRBD1 as a possible D gene (6 bases). The V end lost 4 bases, the J end lost 3 bases, and 11 bases lay between the germline ends. Germline V gives CDR1 SGHRS, CDR2 YFSETQ. The CDR3 spans 13 residues. In nucleotides, the CDR3 is TGCGCCAGCAGCAGCGACAGGAGCTACGAGCAGTACTTC. This codes for CASSSDRSYEQYF.